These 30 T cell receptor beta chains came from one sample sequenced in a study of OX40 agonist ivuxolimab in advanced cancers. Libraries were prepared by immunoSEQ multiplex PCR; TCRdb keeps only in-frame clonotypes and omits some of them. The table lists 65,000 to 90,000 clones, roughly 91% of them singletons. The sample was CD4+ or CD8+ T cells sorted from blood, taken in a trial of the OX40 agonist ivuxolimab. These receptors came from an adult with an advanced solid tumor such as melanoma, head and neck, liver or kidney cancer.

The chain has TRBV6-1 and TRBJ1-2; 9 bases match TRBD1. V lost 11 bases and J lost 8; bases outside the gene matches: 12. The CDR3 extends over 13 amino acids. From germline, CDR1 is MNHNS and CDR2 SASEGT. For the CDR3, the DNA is TGTGCCTGCCACCCGACAGGGGGGAAAGGCTACACCTTC. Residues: CACHPTGGKGYTF.

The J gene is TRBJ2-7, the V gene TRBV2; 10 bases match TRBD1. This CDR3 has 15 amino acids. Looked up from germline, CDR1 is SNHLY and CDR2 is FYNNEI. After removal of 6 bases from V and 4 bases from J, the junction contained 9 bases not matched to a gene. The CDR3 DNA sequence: TGTGCCAGCAGAGAGGACAGGGGGGCTCTTTACGAGCAGTACTTC. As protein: CASREDRGALYEQYF. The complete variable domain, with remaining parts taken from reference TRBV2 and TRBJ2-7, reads EPEVTQTPSHQVTQMGQEVILRCVPISNHLYFYWYRQILGQKVEFLVSFYNNEISEKSEIFDDQFSVERPDGSNFTLKIRSTKLEDSAMYFCASREDRGALYEQYFGPGTRLTVT.

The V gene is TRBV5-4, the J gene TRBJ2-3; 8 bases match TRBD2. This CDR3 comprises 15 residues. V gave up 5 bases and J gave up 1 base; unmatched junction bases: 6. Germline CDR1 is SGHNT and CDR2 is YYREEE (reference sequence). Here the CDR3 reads CASRTGGAGTDTQYF. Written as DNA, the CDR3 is TGTGCCAGCAGAACCGGGGGGGCTGGCACAGATACGCAGTATTTT.

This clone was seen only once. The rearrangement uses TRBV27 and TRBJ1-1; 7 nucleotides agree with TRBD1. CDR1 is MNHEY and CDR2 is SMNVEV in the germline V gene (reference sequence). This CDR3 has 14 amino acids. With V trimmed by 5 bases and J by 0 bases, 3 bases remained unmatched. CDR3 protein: CASSKTGMNTEAFF. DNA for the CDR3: TGTGCCAGCAGTAAGACAGGGATGAACACTGAAGCTTTCTTT.

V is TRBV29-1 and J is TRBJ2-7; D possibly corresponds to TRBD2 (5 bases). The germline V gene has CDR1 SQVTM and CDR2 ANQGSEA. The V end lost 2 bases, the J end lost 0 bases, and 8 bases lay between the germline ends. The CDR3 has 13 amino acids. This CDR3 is CSVEKAGSYEQYF. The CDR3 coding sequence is TGCAGCGTTGAAAAGGCGGGCTCCTACGAGCAGTACTTC.

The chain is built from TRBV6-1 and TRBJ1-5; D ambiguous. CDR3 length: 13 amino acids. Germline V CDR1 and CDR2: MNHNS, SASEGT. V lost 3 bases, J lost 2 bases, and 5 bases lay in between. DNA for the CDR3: TGTGCCAGCAGTGACAGCGGCAATCAGCCCCAGCATTTT. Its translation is CASSDSGNQPQHF.

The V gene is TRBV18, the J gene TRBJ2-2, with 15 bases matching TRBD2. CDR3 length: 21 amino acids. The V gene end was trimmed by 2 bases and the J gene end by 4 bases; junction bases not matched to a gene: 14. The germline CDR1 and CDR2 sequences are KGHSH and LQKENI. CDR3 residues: CASSPFLPPGLAGGVTGELFF. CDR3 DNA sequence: TGTGCCAGCTCACCATTCTTACCCCCGGGACTAGCGGGAGGTGTCACCGGGGAGCTGTTTTTT. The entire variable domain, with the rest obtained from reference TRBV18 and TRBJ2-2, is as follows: NAGVMQNPRHLVRRRGQEARLRCSPMKGHSHVYWYRQLPEEGLKFMVYLQKENIIDESGMPKERFSAEFPKEGPSILRIQQVVRGDSAAYFCASSPFLPPGLAGGVTGELFFGEGSRLTVL.

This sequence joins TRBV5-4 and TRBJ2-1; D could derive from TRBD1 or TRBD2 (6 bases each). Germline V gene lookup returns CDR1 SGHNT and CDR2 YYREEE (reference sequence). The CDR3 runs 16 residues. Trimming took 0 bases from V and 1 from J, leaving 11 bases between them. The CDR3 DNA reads TGTGCCAGCAGCTTGGCCGGGGGCGCGTCCTACAATGAGCAGTTCTTC. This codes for CASSLAGGASYNEQFF.

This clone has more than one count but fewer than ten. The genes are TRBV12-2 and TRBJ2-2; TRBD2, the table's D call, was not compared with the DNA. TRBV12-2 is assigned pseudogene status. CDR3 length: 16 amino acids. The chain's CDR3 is CASRSADLTDPGELFF. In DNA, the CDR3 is TGTGCAAGTCGCTCCGCGGATTTGACCGACCCCGGGGAGCTGTTTTTT.

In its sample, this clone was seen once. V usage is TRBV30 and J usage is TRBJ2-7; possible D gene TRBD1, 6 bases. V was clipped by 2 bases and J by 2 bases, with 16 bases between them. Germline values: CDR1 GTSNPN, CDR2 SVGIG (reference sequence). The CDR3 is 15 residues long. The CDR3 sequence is CAWSRKQGPPYEQYF. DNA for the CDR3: TGTGCCTGGAGTCGAAAACAGGGACCCCCCTACGAGCAGTACTTC.

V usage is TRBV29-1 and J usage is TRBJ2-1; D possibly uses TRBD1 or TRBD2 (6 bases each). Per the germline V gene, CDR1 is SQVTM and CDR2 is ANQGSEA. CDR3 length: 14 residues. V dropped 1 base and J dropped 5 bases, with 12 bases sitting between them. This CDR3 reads CSVEVIRGDNEQFF. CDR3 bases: TGCAGCGTTGAAGTAATAAGGGGGGACAATGAGCAGTTCTTC.

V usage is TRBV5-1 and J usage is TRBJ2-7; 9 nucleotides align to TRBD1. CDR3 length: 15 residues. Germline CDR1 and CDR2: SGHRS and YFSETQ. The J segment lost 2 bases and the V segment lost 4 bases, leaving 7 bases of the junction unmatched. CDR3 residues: CASSMMGQGPYEQYF. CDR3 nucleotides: TGCGCCAGCAGCATGATGGGACAGGGACCCTACGAGCAGTACTTC. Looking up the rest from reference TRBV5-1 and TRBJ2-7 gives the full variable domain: KAGVTQTPRYLIKTRGQQVTLSCSPISGHRSVSWYQQTPGQGLQFLFEYFSETQRNKGNFPGRFSGRQFSNSRSEMNVSTLELGDSALYLCASSMMGQGPYEQYFGPGTRLTVT.

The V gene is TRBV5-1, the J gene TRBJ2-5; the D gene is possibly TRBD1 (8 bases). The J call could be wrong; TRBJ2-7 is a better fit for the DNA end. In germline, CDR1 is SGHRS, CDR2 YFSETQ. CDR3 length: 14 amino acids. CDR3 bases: TGCGCCAGCAGCCCCGGACAGGGAGGGGACGAGCAGTACTTC. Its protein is CASSPGQGGDEQYF.

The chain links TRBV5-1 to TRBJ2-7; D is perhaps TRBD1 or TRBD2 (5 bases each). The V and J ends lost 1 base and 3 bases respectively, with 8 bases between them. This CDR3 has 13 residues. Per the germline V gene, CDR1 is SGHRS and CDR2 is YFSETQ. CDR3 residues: CASSLQGDYEQYF. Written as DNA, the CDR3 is TGCGCCAGCAGCTTGCAGGGAGACTACGAGCAGTACTTC.

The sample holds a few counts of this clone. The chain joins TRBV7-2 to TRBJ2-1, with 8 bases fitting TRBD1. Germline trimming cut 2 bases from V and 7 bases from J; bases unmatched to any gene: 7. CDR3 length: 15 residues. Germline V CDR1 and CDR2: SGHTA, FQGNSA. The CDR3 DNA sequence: TGTGCCAGCAGCTTACAGACAGGGGAATCGAATGAGCAGTTCTTC. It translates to CASSLQTGESNEQFF. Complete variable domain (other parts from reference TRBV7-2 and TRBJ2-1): GAGVSQSPSNKVTEKGKDVELRCDPISGHTALYWYRQSLGQGLEFLIYFQGNSAPDKSGLPSDRFSAERTGGSVSTLTIQRTQQEDSAVYLCASSLQTGESNEQFFGPGTRLTVL.

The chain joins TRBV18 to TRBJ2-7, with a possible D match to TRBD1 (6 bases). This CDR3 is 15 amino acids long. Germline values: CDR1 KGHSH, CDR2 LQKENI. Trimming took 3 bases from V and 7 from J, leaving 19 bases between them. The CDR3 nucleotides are TGTGCCAGCTCACCGTCTGGGACACCGTCTGGGGAGCAGTACTTC. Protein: CASSPSGTPSGEQYF. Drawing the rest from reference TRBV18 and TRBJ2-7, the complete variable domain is NAGVMQNPRHLVRRRGQEARLRCSPMKGHSHVYWYRQLPEEGLKFMVYLQKENIIDESGMPKERFSAEFPKEGPSILRIQQVVRGDSAAYFCASSPSGTPSGEQYFGPGTRLTVT.

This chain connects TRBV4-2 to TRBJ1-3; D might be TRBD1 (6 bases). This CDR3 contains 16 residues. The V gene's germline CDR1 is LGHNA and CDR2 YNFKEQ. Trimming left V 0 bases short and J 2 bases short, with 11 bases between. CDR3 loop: CASSQDRGTPGNTIYF. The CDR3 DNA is TGTGCCAGCAGCCAAGATAGGGGGACACCTGGAAACACCATATATTTT.

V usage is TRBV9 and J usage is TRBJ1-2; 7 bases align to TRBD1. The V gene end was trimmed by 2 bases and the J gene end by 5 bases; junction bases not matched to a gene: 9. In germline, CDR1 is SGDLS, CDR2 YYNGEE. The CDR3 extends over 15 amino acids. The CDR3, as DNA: TGTGCCAGCAGCGTTGGGGACAGTGGTATTTATGGCTACACCTTC. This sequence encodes CASSVGDSGIYGYTF.

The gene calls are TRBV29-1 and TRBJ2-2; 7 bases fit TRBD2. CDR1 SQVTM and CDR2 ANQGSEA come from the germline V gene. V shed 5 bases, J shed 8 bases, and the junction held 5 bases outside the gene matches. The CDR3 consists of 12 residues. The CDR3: CSVREATGELFF. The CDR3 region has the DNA TGCAGCGTTCGGGAGGCTACAGGGGAGCTGTTTTTT.

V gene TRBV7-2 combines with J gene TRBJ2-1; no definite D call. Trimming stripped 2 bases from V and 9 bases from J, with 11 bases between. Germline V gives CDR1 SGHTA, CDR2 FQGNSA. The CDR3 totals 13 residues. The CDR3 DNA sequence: TGTGCCAGCAGCTTAAAGGACGGCGTTGAGCAGTTCTTC. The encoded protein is CASSLKDGVEQFF.

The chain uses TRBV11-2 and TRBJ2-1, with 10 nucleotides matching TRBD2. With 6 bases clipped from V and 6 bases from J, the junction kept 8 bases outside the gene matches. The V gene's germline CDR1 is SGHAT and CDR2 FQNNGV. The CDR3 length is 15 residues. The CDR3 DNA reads TGTGCCAGCAGTCCTAGCGGGGGAGGTTTCAATGAGCAGTTCTTC. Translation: CASSPSGGGFNEQFF.

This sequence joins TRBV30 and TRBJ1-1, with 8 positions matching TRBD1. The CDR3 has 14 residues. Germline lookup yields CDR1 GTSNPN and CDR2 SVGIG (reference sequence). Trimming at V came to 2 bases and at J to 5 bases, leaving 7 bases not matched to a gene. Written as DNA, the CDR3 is TGTGCCTGGAGTCGTACAGGGGGATGGACTGAAGCTTTCTTT. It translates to CAWSRTGGWTEAFF.

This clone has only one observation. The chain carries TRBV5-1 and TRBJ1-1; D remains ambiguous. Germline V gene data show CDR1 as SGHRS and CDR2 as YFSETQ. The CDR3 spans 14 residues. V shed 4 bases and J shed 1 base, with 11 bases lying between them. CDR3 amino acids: CASSDPKENTEAFF. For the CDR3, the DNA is TGCGCCAGCAGCGACCCCAAGGAGAACACTGAAGCTTTCTTT.

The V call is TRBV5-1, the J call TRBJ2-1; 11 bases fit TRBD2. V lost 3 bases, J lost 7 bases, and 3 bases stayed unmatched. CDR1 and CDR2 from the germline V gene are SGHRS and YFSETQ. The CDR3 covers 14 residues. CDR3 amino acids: CASSSGLAGNEQFF. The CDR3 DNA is TGCGCCAGCAGCTCCGGACTAGCGGGTAATGAGCAGTTCTTC.

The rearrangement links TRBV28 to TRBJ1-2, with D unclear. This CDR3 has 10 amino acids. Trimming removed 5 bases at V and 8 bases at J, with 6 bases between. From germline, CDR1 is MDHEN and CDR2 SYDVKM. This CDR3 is CASSRGGYTF. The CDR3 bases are TGTGCCAGCAGTCGAGGGGGCTACACCTTC.

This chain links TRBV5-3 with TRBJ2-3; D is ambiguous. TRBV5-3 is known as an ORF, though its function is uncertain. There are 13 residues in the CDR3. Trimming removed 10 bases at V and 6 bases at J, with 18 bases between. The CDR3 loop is CAPPVLFVDTQYF. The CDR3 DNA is TGTGCCCCTCCCGTGTTATTTGTGGATACGCAGTATTTT.

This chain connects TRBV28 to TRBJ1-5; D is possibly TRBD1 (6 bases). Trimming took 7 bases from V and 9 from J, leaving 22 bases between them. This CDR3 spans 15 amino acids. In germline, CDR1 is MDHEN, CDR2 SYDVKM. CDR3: CASTLLIGGRWPQHF. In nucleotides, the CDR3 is TGTGCCAGCACCCTTCTGATCGGGGGGCGATGGCCCCAGCATTTT.

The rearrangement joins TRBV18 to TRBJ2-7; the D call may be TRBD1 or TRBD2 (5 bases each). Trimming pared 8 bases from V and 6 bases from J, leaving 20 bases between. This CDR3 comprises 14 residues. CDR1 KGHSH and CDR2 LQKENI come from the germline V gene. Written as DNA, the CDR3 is TGTGCCAGCACAACCGGGACCGGGAAATCCGAGCAGTACTTC. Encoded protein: CASTTGTGKSEQYF.

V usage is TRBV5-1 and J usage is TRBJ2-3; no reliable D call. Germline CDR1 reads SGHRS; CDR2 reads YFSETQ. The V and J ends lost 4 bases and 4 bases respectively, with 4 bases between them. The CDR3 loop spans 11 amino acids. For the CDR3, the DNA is TGCGCCAGCAGCACGTCAGATACGCAGTATTTT. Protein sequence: CASSTSDTQYF.

The CDR3 DNA reads TGTGCCACCACCAAGGGACCCCCGGAGGGGCCCCAGCATTTT. This gives the protein CATTKGPPEGPQHF. This chain uses TRBV15 with TRBJ1-5; maybe TRBD1 (5 bases). V lost 7 bases and J 9 bases, leaving 19 bases between the germline ends. CDR3 length: 14 amino acids. The germline gives CDR1 LNHNV, CDR2 YYDKDF (reference sequence). Full variable domain (missing parts from reference TRBV15 and TRBJ1-5): DAMVIQNPRYQVTQFGKPVTLSCSQTLNHNVMYWYQQKSSQAPKLLFHYYDKDFNNEADTPDNFQSRRPNTSFCFLDIRSPGLGDTAMYLCATTKGPPEGPQHFGDGTRLSIL.